This T cell receptor beta chain was sequenced during a study of blood T cells in healthy people across ages. Across the whole study: Researchers report that template switching captured about one barcoded beta molecule per two T cells.

A second about 7 to 11 cycle PCR used barcoded and J-beta primers. TCRdb reanalysed the 5' RACE reads using MiXCR and keeps one entry per CDR3 protein. The data contain 500,000 to 700,000 distinct CDR3 sequences, about 28% of them singletons. Donors were healthy Caucasian individuals from Russia aged about 6 to 90. This clonotype was seen at least ten times. Trimming left V 1 base short and J 7 bases short, with 16 bases between. This CDR3 region has 15 residues. From germline, CDR1 is SGHTA and CDR2 FQGNSA. V gene TRBV7-2 combines with J gene TRBJ2-5, with D perhaps matching TRBD2 (5 bases). The receptor's source is a woman older than 75 in good health. Sequenced input: blood. DNA for the CDR3: TGTGCCAGCAGCTTAGAGACGAGAGGGCTAGGGACCCAGTACTTC. Its translation: CASSLETRGLGTQYF.